This T cell receptor (beta chain) was obtained from a study of shared clonotypes between healthy human individuals. The study, taken as a whole, reports: Genetic and exposure-history diversity was limited by the few donors. Shared across a few donors were around 5% of the naive CD4 clonotypes.

As regards this clone: No antigen is known for it.

Authors' analysis steps: Without quality scores, immunoSEQ junctional reads could not be filtered like full-length reads. Clones were read by immunoSEQ multiplex PCR, and TCRdb kept only the in-frame ones, dropping some. V and J calls and clone size are as listed in that table; D and trimming were resolved from the DNA. In the table there are under 550,000 clones, less than 96% of which are singletons. The sequence was obtained from a woman aged 25-40 years in good health. Sequenced input: naive CD4+ T cells sorted from blood. Subset specified: CD45RA+ positively selected.

DNA of the CDR3: TGTGCCAGCAGTACCACCAGAGTCTATAGCAATCAGCCCCAGCATTTT. Its protein is CASSTTRVYSNQPQHF. The rearrangement joins TRBV28 to TRBJ1-5; no clear D gene. Trimming took 5 bases from V and 0 from J, leaving 14 bases between them. The CDR3 extends over 16 amino acids. Germline V gives CDR1 MDHEN, CDR2 SYDVKM.